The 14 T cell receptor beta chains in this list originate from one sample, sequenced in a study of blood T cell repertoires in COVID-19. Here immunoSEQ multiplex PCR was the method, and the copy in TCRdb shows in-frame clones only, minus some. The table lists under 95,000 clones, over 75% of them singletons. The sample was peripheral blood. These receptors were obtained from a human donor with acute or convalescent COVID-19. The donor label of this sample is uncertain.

CDR3 nucleotides: TGTGCCAGCATGACTAGCGGTATAATGAGGCAGTTCTTC. Its protein is CASMTSGIMRQFF. The V call is TRBV12-3 or TRBV12-4, the J call TRBJ2-1, with 9 bases matching TRBD2. The CDR3 is 13 amino acids. The trim removed 7 bases at V and 12 bases at J, leaving 10 bases unmatched.

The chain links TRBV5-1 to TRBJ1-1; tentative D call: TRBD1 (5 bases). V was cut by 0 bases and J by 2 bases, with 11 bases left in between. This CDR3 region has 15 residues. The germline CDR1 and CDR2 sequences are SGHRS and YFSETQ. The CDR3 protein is CASSLAGHTNTEAFF. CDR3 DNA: TGCGCCAGCAGCTTGGCCGGACACACAAACACTGAAGCTTTCTTT.

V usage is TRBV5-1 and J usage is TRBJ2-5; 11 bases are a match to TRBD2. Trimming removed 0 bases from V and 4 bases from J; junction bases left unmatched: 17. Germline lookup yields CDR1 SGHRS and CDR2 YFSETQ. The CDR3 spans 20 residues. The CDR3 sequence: CASSLEPGVNSGGDRETQYF. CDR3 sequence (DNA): TGCGCCAGCAGCTTGGAACCCGGGGTGAATAGCGGGGGGGACCGAGAGACCCAGTACTTC.

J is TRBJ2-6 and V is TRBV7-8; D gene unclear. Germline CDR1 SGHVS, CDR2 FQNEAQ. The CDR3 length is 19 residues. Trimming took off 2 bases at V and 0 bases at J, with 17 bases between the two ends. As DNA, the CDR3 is TGTGCCAGCAGCTTATGGAGCGTAGGCGTGAGCTCTGGGGCCAACGTCCTGACTTTC. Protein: CASSLWSVGVSSGANVLTF.

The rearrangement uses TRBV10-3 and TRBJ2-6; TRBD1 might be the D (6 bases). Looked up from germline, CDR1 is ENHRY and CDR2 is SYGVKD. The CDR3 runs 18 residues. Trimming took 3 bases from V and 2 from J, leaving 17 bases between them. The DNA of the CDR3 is TGTGCCATCAGTGACCTAGGGGGACGGCGGGCTGGGGCCAACGTCCTGACTTTC. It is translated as CAISDLGGRRAGANVLTF.

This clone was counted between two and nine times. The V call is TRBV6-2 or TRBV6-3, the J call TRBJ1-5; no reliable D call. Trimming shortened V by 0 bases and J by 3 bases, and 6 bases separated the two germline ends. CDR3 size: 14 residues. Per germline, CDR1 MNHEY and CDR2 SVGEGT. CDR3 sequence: CASSYSSINQPQHF. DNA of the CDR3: TGTGCCAGCAGTTACTCAAGCATCAATCAGCCCCAGCATTTT.

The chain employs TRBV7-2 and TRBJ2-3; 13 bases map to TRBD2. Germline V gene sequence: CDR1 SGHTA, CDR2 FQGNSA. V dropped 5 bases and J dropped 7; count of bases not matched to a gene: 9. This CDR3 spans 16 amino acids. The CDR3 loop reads CASSQTSGGADNTQYF. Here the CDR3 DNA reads TGTGCCAGCAGCCAAACTAGCGGGGGGGCCGATAATACGCAGTATTTT.

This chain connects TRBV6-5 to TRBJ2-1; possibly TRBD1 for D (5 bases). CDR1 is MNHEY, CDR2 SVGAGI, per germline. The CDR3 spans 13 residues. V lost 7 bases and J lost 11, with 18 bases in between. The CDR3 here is CASTFPQGRQQFF. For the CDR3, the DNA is TGTGCCAGCACCTTTCCCCAGGGTAGGCAGCAGTTCTTC.

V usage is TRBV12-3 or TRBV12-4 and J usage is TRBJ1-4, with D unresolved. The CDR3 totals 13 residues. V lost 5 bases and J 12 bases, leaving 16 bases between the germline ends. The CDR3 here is CASSPTRNGELFF. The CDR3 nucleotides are TGTGCCAGCAGTCCCACGAGGAACGGGGAACTGTTTTTT.

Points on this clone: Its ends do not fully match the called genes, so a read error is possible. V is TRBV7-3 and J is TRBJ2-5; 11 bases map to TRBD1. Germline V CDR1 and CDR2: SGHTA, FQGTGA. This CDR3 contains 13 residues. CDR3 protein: CASSLEDRGPFNF. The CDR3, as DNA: TGTGCCAGCAGCTTAGAGGACAGGGGGCCCTTCAACTTC.

CDR3 DNA sequence: TGTGCCAGCAGCTTAACACGCTACACCTTC. Protein sequence: CASSLTRYTF. The chain links TRBV7-2 to TRBJ1-2, with no clear D. The CDR3 covers 10 residues. Germline V gene lookup returns CDR1 SGHTA and CDR2 FQGNSA. Trimming removed 2 bases at V and 9 bases at J, with 4 bases between.

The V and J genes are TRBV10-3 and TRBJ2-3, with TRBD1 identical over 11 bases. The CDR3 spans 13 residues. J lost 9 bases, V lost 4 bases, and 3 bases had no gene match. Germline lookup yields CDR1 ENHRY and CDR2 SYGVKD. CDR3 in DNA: TGTGCCATCAGTGGGGGACAGGGGGACACGCAGTATTTT. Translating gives CAISGGQGDTQYF.

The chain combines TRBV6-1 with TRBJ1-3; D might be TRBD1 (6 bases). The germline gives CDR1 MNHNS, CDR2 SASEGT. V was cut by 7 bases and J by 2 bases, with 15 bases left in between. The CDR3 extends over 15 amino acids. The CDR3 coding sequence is TGTGCCAGCAATAACCGGGACAAGGCTGGAAACACCATATATTTT. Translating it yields CASNNRDKAGNTIYF.

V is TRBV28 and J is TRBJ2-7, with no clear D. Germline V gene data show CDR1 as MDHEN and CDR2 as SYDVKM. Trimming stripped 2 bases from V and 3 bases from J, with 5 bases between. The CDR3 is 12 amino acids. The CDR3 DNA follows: TGTGCCAGCAGTTTAAACTACTACGAGCAGTACTTC. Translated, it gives CASSLNYYEQYF.